What follows are 32 T cell receptor beta chains derived from one specimen sequenced in a study of shared clonotypes between healthy human individuals. Sequenced by immunoSEQ multiplex PCR; TCRdb stores in-frame clones only, minus some. The sample has roughly 2.5 million clones; approximately 92% are singletons. Sequencing input: naive CD4+ T cells sorted from blood. As to subset: CD45RA+ positively selected. These receptors were collected from a young man in good health.

V is TRBV5-1 and J is TRBJ1-1, with TRBD1 matching 8 bases. The CDR3 totals 13 residues. Germline trimming cut 3 bases from V and 8 bases from J; bases unmatched to any gene: 6. CDR1 is SGHRS and CDR2 is YFSETQ in the germline V gene. The CDR3, as DNA: TGCGCCAGCAGCTCCGACAGGGGACGGGAAGCTTTCTTT. Protein sequence: CASSSDRGREAFF.

The rearrangement uses TRBV7-9 and TRBJ2-2; 8 bases align to TRBD2. Losses at the gene ends were 2 bases for V and 1 base for J; bases not matched to a gene: 3. This CDR3 is built from 16 residues. Germline V lookup: CDR1 SEHNR, CDR2 FQNEAQ (reference sequence). In nucleotides, the CDR3 is TGTGCCAGCAGCTTAATGGGACTAGAGAACACCGGGGAGCTGTTTTTT. Translating gives CASSLMGLENTGELFF.

This rearrangement joins TRBV30 to TRBJ1-5; D is undetermined. V was trimmed by 3 bases and J by 2 bases, leaving 8 bases between them. Looked up from germline, CDR1 is GTSNPN and CDR2 is SVGIG (reference sequence). CDR3 size: 13 residues. The CDR3 coding sequence is TGTGCCTGGAGGGAGAAAGGCAATCAGCCCCAGCATTTT. As protein: CAWREKGNQPQHF.

V is TRBV18 and J is TRBJ2-2; D is unclear. This CDR3 contains 14 residues. With 0 bases removed from V and 7 bases from J, the gap between germline ends came to 9 bases. Germline V gene lookup returns CDR1 KGHSH and CDR2 LQKENI. The chain's CDR3 is CASSPPVKGGELFF. The CDR3 DNA follows: TGTGCCAGCTCACCACCAGTTAAGGGCGGGGAGCTGTTTTTT.

This clone has a handful of counts. The chain recombines TRBV30 with TRBJ1-5, with 7 bases that match TRBD1. This CDR3 is 15 amino acids long. J was trimmed by 5 bases and V by 0 bases; bases with no gene match: 7. Looked up from germline, CDR1 is GTSNPN and CDR2 is SVGIG (reference sequence). The CDR3 spells CAWSVQGRDHQPQHF. The DNA for the CDR3 is TGTGCCTGGAGTGTACAGGGGAGGGATCATCAGCCCCAGCATTTT. Drawing the rest from reference TRBV30 and TRBJ1-5, the complete variable domain is SQTIHQWPATLVQPVGSPLSLECTVEGTSNPNLYWYRQAAGRGLQLLFYSVGIGQISSEVPQNLSASRPQDRQFILSSKKLLLSDSGFYLCAWSVQGRDHQPQHFGDGTRLSIL.

V is TRBV7-8 and J is TRBJ2-7; D gene unclear. CDR1 and CDR2 (germline): SGHVS, FQNEAQ. This CDR3 spans 13 amino acids. The V gene lost 4 bases and the J gene lost 5 bases, with 12 bases spanning the gap. The CDR3 sequence: CASSSGSRNEQYF. CDR3 coding DNA: TGTGCCAGCAGCTCAGGATCCAGGAACGAGCAGTACTTC.

This clone was detected only once. CDR3 sequence (DNA): TGTGCCAGCAGCCCCGCGACAGGGACCCACGAGCAGTACTTC. It yields the protein CASSPATGTHEQYF. The chain carries TRBV6-5 and TRBJ2-7, with 7 bases fitting TRBD1. The CDR3 contains 14 residues. Germline V gene sequence: CDR1 MNHEY, CDR2 SVGAGI. With V trimmed by 6 bases and J by 5 bases, 10 bases remained unmatched.

This clone was observed a handful of times. The V gene is TRBV7-9, the J gene TRBJ1-6; 7 positions agree with TRBD1. The germline CDR1 and CDR2 sequences are SEHNR and FQNEAQ (reference sequence). The CDR3 is 14 residues long. Trimming removed 7 bases from V and 7 bases from J; junction bases left unmatched: 7. CDR3 region: CASTRGTENSPLHF. CDR3 DNA sequence: TGTGCCAGCACCCGCGGGACAGAGAATTCACCCCTCCACTTT. Variable domain in full (rest from reference TRBV7-9 and TRBJ1-6): DTGVSQNPRHKITKRGQNVTFRCDPISEHNRLYWYRQTLGQGPEFLTYFQNEAQLEKSRLLSDRFSAERPKGSFSTLEIQRTEQGDSAMYLCASTRGTENSPLHFGNGTRLTVT.

The V call is TRBV11-2, the J call TRBJ2-7, with TRBD2 identical over 7 bases. CDR1 SGHAT and CDR2 FQNNGV come from the germline V gene. CDR3 size: 15 residues. V dropped 1 base and J dropped 1; count of bases not matched to a gene: 4. The CDR3 here is CASSLAAGVSYEQYF. The DNA for the CDR3 is TGTGCCAGCAGCTTAGCTGCGGGAGTGTCCTACGAGCAGTACTTC.

V gene TRBV11-2 combines with J gene TRBJ1-2; 8 positions agree with TRBD1. CDR3 size: 13 residues. CDR1 and CDR2 (germline): SGHAT, FQNNGV. Unmatched junction bases numbered 7, after V lost 6 bases and J lost 7 bases. CDR3 nucleotide sequence: TGTGCCAGCAGTCCCAACCAGGGGGCTGGCTACACCTTC. It is translated as CASSPNQGAGYTF. Full variable domain (missing parts from reference TRBV11-2 and TRBJ1-2): EAGVAQSPRYKIIEKRQSVAFWCNPISGHATLYWYQQILGQGPKLLIQFQNNGVVDDSQLPKDRFSAERLKGVDSTLKIQPAKLEDSAVYLCASSPNQGAGYTFGSGTRLTVV.

For the CDR3, the DNA is TGTGCCAGCAGCAGGGGGGGCTCCCTCACAGATACGCAGTATTTT. Translation gives CASSRGGSLTDTQYF. The chain uses TRBV28 and TRBJ2-3; the D gene could be TRBD1 or TRBD2 (7 bases each). Trimming took off 6 bases at V and 2 bases at J, with 15 bases between the two ends. The CDR3 has 15 residues. Germline loops: CDR1 MDHEN, CDR2 SYDVKM.

Regarding this clone: The junction differs from germline at one of its ends, possibly a read error. The V gene is TRBV5-3, the J gene TRBJ2-3; weak D call: TRBD2 (5 bases). TRBV5-3 carries the ORF label, with uncertain function. The CDR3 has 15 residues. As DNA, the CDR3 is TGTGCCAGCAGCTTGGAGAGGGCCGGCACAGATACGCAGTATTTT. Translating it yields CASSLERAGTDTQYF.

V gene TRBV10-3 combines with J gene TRBJ2-5; 7 bases map to TRBD2. TRBJ2-7 explains the end of the DNA better; the J call may be wrong. Germline V gene data show CDR1 as ENHRY and CDR2 as SYGVKD. The CDR3 runs 15 residues. CDR3 sequence: CAIRSGTESSYEQYF. The CDR3 region has the DNA TGTGCCATCAGAAGCGGGACCGAGAGCTCCTACGAGCAGTACTTC.

This chain joins TRBV10-3 and TRBJ2-5; 8 bases are a match to TRBD2. This CDR3 is 13 amino acids long. V shed 6 bases and J 3 bases; nucleotides not matched to a gene: 3. Germline V gene sequence: CDR1 ENHRY, CDR2 SYGVKD. The CDR3 loop is CAISGTREETQYF. CDR3 nucleotide sequence: TGTGCCATCAGCGGGACTAGAGAAGAGACCCAGTACTTC.

CDR3 sequence (DNA): TGTGCCAGCAGCTTAGCTTGGGATCCCAACTACAATGAGCAGTTCTTC. It is translated as CASSLAWDPNYNEQFF. The V call is TRBV7-2, the J call TRBJ2-1; D not certain. The V end was cut by 0 bases, the J end by 3 bases, with 12 bases between. The germline V gene encodes CDR1 SGHTA and CDR2 FQGNSA. The CDR3 runs to 16 residues. The full variable domain, with the rest looked up from reference TRBV7-2 and TRBJ2-1, is GAGVSQSPSNKVTEKGKDVELRCDPISGHTALYWYRQSLGQGLEFLIYFQGNSAPDKSGLPSDRFSAERTGGSVSTLTIQRTQQEDSAVYLCASSLAWDPNYNEQFFGPGTRLTVL.

The V call is TRBV15, the J call TRBJ2-7, with 9 bases lining up with TRBD2. CDR3 length: 16 residues. V dropped 0 bases and J dropped 0; count of bases not matched to a gene: 3. Looked up from germline, CDR1 is LNHNV and CDR2 is YYDKDF (reference sequence). The CDR3 spells CATSRDLSGSSYEQYF. In nucleotides, the CDR3 is TGTGCCACCAGCAGAGATCTTAGCGGGAGCTCCTACGAGCAGTACTTC.

The chain recombines TRBV5-1 with TRBJ1-6; 10 positions match TRBD1. The CDR3 length is 16 residues. Germline V gene sequence: CDR1 SGHRS, CDR2 YFSETQ. V lost 4 bases to trimming and J lost 5 bases; unmatched junction nucleotides: 6. The CDR3 bases are TGCGCCAGCAGCCCAACGGACAGGGGGAATAATTCACCCCTCCACTTT. It encodes CASSPTDRGNNSPLHF.

This clone was found a few times. The genes are TRBV28 and TRBJ1-2; D not certain. V shed 7 bases and J shed 6 bases, with 12 bases lying between them. Looked up from germline, CDR1 is MDHEN and CDR2 is SYDVKM. The CDR3 totals 12 residues. Written as DNA, the CDR3 is TGTGCCAGCACCGAAGAAAGGGATGGCTACACCTTC. It is translated as CASTEERDGYTF.

This clone was recorded once. The rearrangement links TRBV6-1 to TRBJ1-1; TRBD1 aligns across 7 bases. The J segment lost 3 bases and the V segment lost 7 bases, leaving 5 bases of the junction unmatched. Germline V gene lookup returns CDR1 MNHNS and CDR2 SASEGT. The CDR3 is 13 residues long. CDR3 nucleotide sequence: TGTGCCAGCATCCTACAGGGGTACACTGAAGCTTTCTTT. This translates into CASILQGYTEAFF.

V and J are TRBV6-5 and TRBJ1-3; no reliable D call. The V end lost 7 bases, the J end lost 0 bases, and 13 bases lay between the germline ends. The CDR3 runs 15 residues. Germline V gives CDR1 MNHEY, CDR2 SVGAGI. The DNA for the CDR3 is TGTGCCAGCACTAGGGAACCGAGCTCTGGAAACACCATATATTTT. Protein: CASTREPSSGNTIYF.

The chain uses TRBV19 and TRBJ2-5; 10 nucleotides agree with TRBD1. The CDR3 has 15 residues. Germline values: CDR1 LNHDA, CDR2 SQIVND (reference sequence). J gave up 1 base and V 5 bases, and 4 bases lay outside the gene matches. The CDR3 spells CASSAGDRGQETQYF. The CDR3 nucleotides are TGTGCCAGTAGTGCCGGGGACAGGGGCCAAGAGACCCAGTACTTC.

This chain joins TRBV5-8 and TRBJ1-1; the D gene is possibly TRBD1 (5 bases). CDR1 and CDR2 (germline): SGHTS, YDEGEE. CDR3 length equals 13 residues. V gave up 5 bases and J gave up 4 bases, with 12 bases separating them. The CDR3 region has the DNA TGTGCCAGCAGAATGACAGAATTCACTGAAGCTTTCTTT. It translates to CASRMTEFTEAFF.

Comments on this clone: Different DNA sequences within this sample yield the same CDR3. The chain couples TRBV11-2 to TRBJ1-1, with D unresolved. Germline V gene sequence: CDR1 SGHAT, CDR2 FQNNGV. V lost 5 bases and J 2 bases, leaving 3 bases between the germline ends. The CDR3 has 11 amino acids. CDR3 bases: TGTGCCAGCAGCCTCAACACTGAAGCTTTCTTT. Translated: CASSLNTEAFF.

V is TRBV6-5 and J is TRBJ2-3, with 8 bases identical to TRBD2. The CDR3 loop spans 16 amino acids. The J segment lost 4 bases and the V segment lost 2 bases, leaving 8 bases of the junction unmatched. Per the germline V gene, CDR1 is MNHEY and CDR2 is SVGAGI. CDR3 protein: CASSYEAGVWADTQYF. DNA of the CDR3: TGTGCCAGCAGTTACGAAGCGGGAGTTTGGGCAGATACGCAGTATTTT.

The gene calls are TRBV5-1 and TRBJ1-4; D perhaps matches TRBD1 (5 bases). Germline loops: CDR1 SGHRS, CDR2 YFSETQ. This CDR3 spans 15 amino acids. V was trimmed by 2 bases and J by 3 bases, leaving 11 bases between them. Here the CDR3 reads CASSFTRGPNEKLFF. The DNA of the CDR3 is TGCGCCAGCAGCTTCACGCGGGGACCTAATGAAAAACTGTTTTTT.

This clone was observed a single time. This chain connects TRBV2 to TRBJ2-5; D is tentatively TRBD1 or TRBD2 (6 bases each). This CDR3 contains 12 residues. CDR1 SNHLY and CDR2 FYNNEI come from the germline V gene. The V gene lost 8 bases and the J gene lost 4 bases, with 11 bases spanning the gap. CDR3 loop: CASGRGPETQYF. CDR3 coding DNA: TGTGCCAGCGGACGGGGGCCAGAGACCCAGTACTTC.

The chain employs TRBV2 and TRBJ2-7; 10 bases agree with TRBD2. The CDR3 runs 15 residues. Germline V lookup: CDR1 SNHLY, CDR2 FYNNEI. Trimming took 2 bases from V and 2 from J; bases not matched to a gene: 3. CDR3 protein: CASSEKGTSAYEQYF. The CDR3 DNA reads TGTGCCAGCAGTGAAAAAGGGACTAGCGCCTACGAGCAGTACTTC.

This chain connects TRBV28 to TRBJ2-6; D gene uncertain. The CDR3 sequence is 14 residues long. V was shortened by 6 bases and J by 0 bases, with 6 bases between the two germline ends. Germline-derived CDR1 and CDR2 are MDHEN and SYDVKM. The CDR3 spells CASRESSGANVLTF. CDR3 nucleotides: TGTGCCAGCAGGGAGAGCTCTGGGGCCAACGTCCTGACTTTC.

This clone was observed a single time. CDR3 sequence reads: CASPATDSGNTIYF. The CDR3 DNA follows: TGTGCCAGCCCCGCCACAGATTCTGGAAACACCATATATTTT. The V and J genes are TRBV7-2 and TRBJ1-3; D is undetermined. The V end was cut by 8 bases, the J end by 1 base, with 12 bases between. This CDR3 spans 14 amino acids. CDR1 and CDR2 from the germline V gene are SGHTA and FQGNSA.

CDR3 in amino acids: CAWGPGLQNIQYF. CDR3 in DNA: TGTGCCTGGGGCCCGGGACTCCAAAACATTCAGTACTTC. This chain uses TRBV30 with TRBJ2-4; possible D gene TRBD2, 6 bases. Between the trimmed V and J ends, which lost 5 bases and 5 bases, there was a span of 13 bases. Germline loops: CDR1 GTSNPN, CDR2 SVGIG (reference sequence). The CDR3 consists of 13 residues.

The V and J genes are TRBV11-2 and TRBJ2-5; perhaps TRBD2 as D (6 bases). This CDR3 spans 13 amino acids. The V gene's germline CDR1 is SGHAT and CDR2 FQNNGV. Trimming shortened V by 5 bases and J by 7 bases, and 14 bases separated the two germline ends. The CDR3 region is CASSGPGEGTQYF. The DNA of the CDR3 is TGTGCCAGCAGCGGTCCGGGAGAGGGGACCCAGTACTTC.

This chain connects TRBV19 to TRBJ1-5, with D perhaps TRBD1 (5 bases). CDR1 is LNHDA and CDR2 is SQIVND in the germline V gene (reference sequence). This CDR3 contains 15 residues. The V end was cut by 4 bases, the J end by 1 base, with 11 bases between. The CDR3 region has the DNA TGTGCCAGTAGTACTGGACATGGAAGCAATCAGCCCCAGCATTTT. Its translation: CASSTGHGSNQPQHF.